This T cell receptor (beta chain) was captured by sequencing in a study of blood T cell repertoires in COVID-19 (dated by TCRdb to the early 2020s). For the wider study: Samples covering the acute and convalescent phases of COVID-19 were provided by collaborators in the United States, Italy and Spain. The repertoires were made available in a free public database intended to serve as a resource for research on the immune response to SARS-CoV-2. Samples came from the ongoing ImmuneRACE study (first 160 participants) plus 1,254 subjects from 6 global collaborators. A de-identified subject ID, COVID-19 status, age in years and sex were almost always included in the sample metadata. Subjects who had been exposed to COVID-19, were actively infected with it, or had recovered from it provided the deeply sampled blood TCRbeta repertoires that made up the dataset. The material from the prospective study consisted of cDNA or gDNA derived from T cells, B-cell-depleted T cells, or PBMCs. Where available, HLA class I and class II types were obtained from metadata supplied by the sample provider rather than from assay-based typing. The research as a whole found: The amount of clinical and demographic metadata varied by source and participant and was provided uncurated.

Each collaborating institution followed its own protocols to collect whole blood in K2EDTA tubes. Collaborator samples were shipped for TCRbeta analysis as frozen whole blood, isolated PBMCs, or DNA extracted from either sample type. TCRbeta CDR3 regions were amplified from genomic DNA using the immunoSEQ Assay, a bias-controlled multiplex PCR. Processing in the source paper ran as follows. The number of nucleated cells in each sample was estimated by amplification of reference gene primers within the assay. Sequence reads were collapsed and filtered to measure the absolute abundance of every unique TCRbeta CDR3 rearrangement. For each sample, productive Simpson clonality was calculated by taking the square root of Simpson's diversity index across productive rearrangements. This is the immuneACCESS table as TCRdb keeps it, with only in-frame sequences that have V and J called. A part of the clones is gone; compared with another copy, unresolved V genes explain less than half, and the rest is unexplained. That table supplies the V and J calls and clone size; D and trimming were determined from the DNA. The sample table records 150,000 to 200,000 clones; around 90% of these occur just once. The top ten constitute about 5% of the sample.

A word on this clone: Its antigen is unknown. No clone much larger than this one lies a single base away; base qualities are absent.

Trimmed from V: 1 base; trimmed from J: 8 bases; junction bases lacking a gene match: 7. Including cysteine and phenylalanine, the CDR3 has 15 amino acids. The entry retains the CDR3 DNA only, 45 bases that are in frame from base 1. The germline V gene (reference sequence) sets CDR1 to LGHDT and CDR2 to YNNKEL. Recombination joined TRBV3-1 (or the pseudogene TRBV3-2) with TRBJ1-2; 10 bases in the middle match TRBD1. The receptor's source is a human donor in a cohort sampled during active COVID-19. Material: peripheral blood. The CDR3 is CASSQAGQGGRGYTF. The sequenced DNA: TGTGCCAGCAGCCAAGCTGGACAGGGGGGTCGGGGCTACACCTTC.